This T cell receptor (beta chain) was sequenced during a study of pediatric ulcerative colitis. Only in-frame clones appear in the TCRdb table, and some are missing; sequencing was by immunoSEQ multiplex PCR. The sample lists tens of thousands of clones, about 87% seen once, with over 1.3% in the top ten. Controls had normal endoscopy and no IBD diagnosis within a year. This CDR3 comprises 14 residues. Trimming shortened V by 6 bases and J by 0 bases, and 12 bases separated the two germline ends. Germline V gene lookup returns CDR1 MDHEN and CDR2 SYDVKM. This chain joins TRBV28 and TRBJ2-7; no reliable D call. This clonotype originated in a boy aged 10-17 years who was a control in a study of pediatric ulcerative colitis. Sequenced input: blood. CDR3 DNA: TGTGCCAGCAGGCCAGCTCGGTTCTCCTACGAGCAGTACTTC. This encodes CASRPARFSYEQYF.